These T cell receptor beta chains were read from a single sample in a study of cytomegalovirus exposure and HLA in healthy donors. The assay was immunoSEQ multiplex PCR, and TCRdb's table has in-frame clones only and misses some. Among a few hundred thousand clones listed, roughly nine tenths were seen once. Specimen: PBMCs. Receptors were obtained from a man between 18 and 35 years old in good health and CMV-seropositive. The CDR3 runs from the conserved cysteine through the conserved F or W. The D gene is left open where the match is weak. Clone sizes are given selectively: once, few, many, or a class where the clone is expanded.

size | J | V | D | DNA | CDR3
. | TRBJ2-2 | TRBV10-1 | TRBD1 | TGCGCCAGCAGCCCTTGGACAGGGTCTGGGGAGCTGTTTTTT | CASSPWTGSGELFF
. | TRBJ1-2 | TRBV19 | . | TGTGCCAGTAGTATGGGCAGTTGGAGCTACACCTTC | CASSMGSWSYTF
. | TRBJ2-3 | TRBV1 | . | TGCACCAGCAGCCAAGGGGGACTAGCGGCTCCACCGGCCCAGTATACGCAGTATTTT | CTSSQGGLAAPPAQYTQYF
. | TRBJ1-5 | TRBV2 | . | TGTGCCAGCAGCCAAACTACAGGGCTTCAGCCCCAGCATTTT | CASSQTTGLQPQHF
once | TRBJ2-7 | TRBV27 | TRBD1 | TGTGCCAGCAGTCACGGGACAGACTACGAGCAGTACTTC | CASSHGTDYEQYF
. | TRBJ1-5 | TRBV19 | . | TGTGCCAGTAGCCTGACAGGTGCCAATCAGCCCCAGCATTTT | CASSLTGANQPQHF
. | TRBJ1-3 | TRBV2 | . | TGTGCCAGCAGCAAGCAGGGGTTAGATGGAAACACCATATATTTT | CASSKQGLDGNTIYF
. | TRBJ2-5 | TRBV7-6 | TRBD2 | TGTGCCAGCAGCTTACGCACTAGCGCGCAAGAGACCCAGTACTTC | CASSLRTSAQETQYF
. | TRBJ1-2 | TRBV10-3 | TRBD1 | TGTGCCATCGCCGAGGACAGGGGGCAGGGCTATGGCTACACCTTC | CAIAEDRGQGYGYTF
. | TRBJ1-1 | TRBV6-1 | . | TGTGCCAGCAGTGGACCTCCTCCGATGAACACTGAAGCTTTCTTT | CASSGPPPMNTEAFF
. | TRBJ1-2 | TRBV7-6 | . | TGTGCCAGCAGCTTAGGGGACTATGGCTACACCTTC | CASSLGDYGYTF
. | TRBJ2-3 | TRBV28 | . | TGTGCCAGCAGTTTGGGGAGCGGGTCCACAGATACGCAGTATTTT | CASSLGSGSTDTQYF
. | TRBJ2-5 | TRBV7-9 | TRBD1 | TGTGCCAGCAGCTCCTATCCAGGGGGCGAGACCCAGTACTTC | CASSSYPGGETQYF
. | TRBJ2-2 | TRBV20-1 | . | TGCAGTGCTAGAGTTTCCGCGGAGCTGTTTTTT | CSARVSAELFF
few | TRBJ1-2 | TRBV2 | . | TGTGCCAGCAGTGAATTCAGGGACGGCTACACCTTC | CASSEFRDGYTF
once | TRBJ1-1 | TRBV6-5 | . | TGTGCCAGCAGAGACACAAGGTTGAACACTGAAGCTTTCTTT | CASRDTRLNTEAFF
. | TRBJ2-1 | TRBV27 | . | TGTGCCAGCAGTTTTTTGGCTTTGGGACGCTCGGGGGACAATGAGCAGTTCTTC | CASSFLALGRSGDNEQFF
. | TRBJ2-7 | TRBV5-6 | . | TGTGCCAGCAGCTTGCAACCCGACAGAGCCTACGAGCAGTACTTC | CASSLQPDRAYEQYF
many | TRBJ1-5 | TRBV9 | . | TGTGCCAGCAGCGTAGCCACATGGGACCCGACAGGATCCTATAGCAATCAGCCCCAGCATTTT | CASSVATWDPTGSYSNQPQHF
. | TRBJ1-1 | TRBV6-5 | TRBD1 | TGTGCCAGCAGTTACCAGGGGGCGGCCACTGAAGCTTTCTTT | CASSYQGAATEAFF
. | TRBJ2-1 | TRBV10-1 | . | TGCGCCAGCAGTGAGTCGACGGGGGAGGTTCATGAGCAGTTCTTC | CASSESTGEVHEQFF
. | TRBJ1-2 | TRBV6-1 | . | TGTGCCAGCGGAGACAGCACTTTCCTGGGAGGCTACACCTTC | CASGDSTFLGGYTF
. | TRBJ2-5 | TRBV7-2 | TRBD1 | TGTGCCAGCAGCTTCCGGACAGGGGGCAGCGGGACCCAGTACTTC | CASSFRTGGSGTQYF
. | TRBJ2-1 | TRBV5-1 | . | TGCGCCAGCAGAAGTCGGAGTTCGCCCTACAATGAGCAGTTCTTC | CASRSRSSPYNEQFF
. | TRBJ1-2 | TRBV6-5 | TRBD1 | TGTGCCAGCAGAGATCTGGGACAGTCGGCCTATGGCTACACCTTC | CASRDLGQSAYGYTF
. | TRBJ2-7 | TRBV30 | TRBD1 | TGTGCCTGGAGGGGGACAGGGCTCGAGCAGTACTTC | CAWRGTGLEQYF
. | TRBJ2-7 | TRBV27 | TRBD2 | TGTGCCAGCAGTTCCTTTGGGACTAGCGGAAGCTCCTACGAGCAGTACTTC | CASSSFGTSGSSYEQYF
. | TRBJ2-5 | TRBV6-1 | . | TGTGCCAGCAGTGTTCGTAGGTTCGGGGCAGAAGAGACCCAGTACTTC | CASSVRRFGAEETQYF
once | TRBJ1-2 | TRBV19 | . | TGTGCCAGTAGTATAACAGAAACTAACTATGGCTACACCTTC | CASSITETNYGYTF
once | TRBJ1-5 | TRBV5-6 | . | TGTGCCAGCAGCCGAAACCGGAGAACGGGGGGGAGTAGCAATCAGCCCCAGCATTTT | CASSRNRRTGGSSNQPQHF
. | TRBJ2-1 | TRBV29-1 | TRBD2 | TGCAGCGTTGAGCCCCCCGAGCGGGAGGAGTATGAGCAGTTCTTC | CSVEPPEREEYEQFF
. | TRBJ2-7 | TRBV29-1 | TRBD1 | TGCAGCGCCCTCGGACAGGGAGGCGACGAGCAGTACTTC | CSALGQGGDEQYF
. | TRBJ1-2 | TRBV28 | . | TGTGCCAGCAGTTTCGGGGCTGGCTATGGCTACACCTTC | CASSFGAGYGYTF
once | TRBJ2-2 | TRBV2 | TRBD2 | TGTGCCAGCGGGGGGACTAGCGGCGGGGAGCTGTTTTTT | CASGGTSGGELFF
. | TRBJ1-5 | TRBV5-6 | TRBD1 | TGTGCCAGCAGCCCGTCGGGACAGGGGTTAAATCAGCCCCAGCATTTT | CASSPSGQGLNQPQHF
. | TRBJ1-2 | TRBV2 | . | TGTGCCAGCAGTGACAGTGTTAACTATGGCTACACCTTC | CASSDSVNYGYTF
once | TRBJ2-2 | TRBV5-1 | . | TGCGCCAGCAGCTACCAGGGTTTAACCGGGGAGCTGTTTTTT | CASSYQGLTGELFF
. | TRBJ2-2 | TRBV5-1 | . | TGCGCCAGCAGCTTGCAGGGAACCGGGGAGCTGTTTTTT | CASSLQGTGELFF
. | TRBJ2-2 | TRBV5-1 | TRBD2 | TGCGCCAGCAGCTTCGGACTAGCGGGAGGGATCGGGGAGCTGTTTTTT | CASSFGLAGGIGELFF
. | TRBJ2-1 | TRBV28 | . | TGTGCCAGCAGTTTCCTGCTCTCGGATGAGCAGTTCTTC | CASSFLLSDEQFF
. | TRBJ2-1 | TRBV25-1 | . | TGTGCCAGCAGTGAATTGGGGGATGGGAGTGAGCAGTTCTTC | CASSELGDGSEQFF
. | TRBJ1-2 | TRBV15 | TRBD1 | TGTGCCACCAGCGCCCTGGGACAGGGAAGGTATGGCTACACCTTC | CATSALGQGRYGYTF
. | TRBJ1-1 | TRBV19 | . | TGTGCCAGTAAGCAGGGCGGGACTGAAGCTTTCTTT | CASKQGGTEAFF
. | TRBJ1-1 | TRBV5-1 | . | TGCGCCAGCAGCTTGGCGGGGGACCTGAACACTGAAGCTTTCTTT | CASSLAGDLNTEAFF
once | TRBJ2-3 | TRBV5-6 | . | TGTGCCAGCAGCTGGGGAGACTCAGATACGCAGTATTTT | CASSWGDSDTQYF
. | TRBJ2-2 | TRBV28 | . | TGTGCCAGCAGTTTATCCGGGAGTGGGTCCGGGGAGCTGTTTTTT | CASSLSGSGSGELFF
. | TRBJ2-4 | TRBV2 | . | TGTGCCAGCAGTGAAGCGCTCTTCAGGGATTACAAAAACATTCAGTACTTC | CASSEALFRDYKNIQYF
. | TRBJ1-2 | TRBV5-1 | TRBD1 | TGCGCCAGCAGCTTTGGACAGGGGGCGGGTCACTATGGCTACACCTTC | CASSFGQGAGHYGYTF
. | TRBJ1-1 | TRBV29-1 | . | TGCAGCGCCCTAGGACAGATGAACACTGAAGCTTTCTTT | CSALGQMNTEAFF
. | TRBJ2-6 | TRBV27 | . | TGTGCCAGCAGTCCCTTGGGCTCTGGGGCCAACGTCCTGACTTTC | CASSPLGSGANVLTF
. | TRBJ2-3 | TRBV11-3 | . | TGTGCCAGCAGCTTAGGCCAACAGGGAAGTCAGTATTTT | CASSLGQQGSQYF
. | TRBJ1-1 | TRBV4-1 | TRBD1 | TGCGCCAGCAGCCAAGGGGGAACAGGGGGCAGGAACACTGAAGCTTTCTTT | CASSQGGTGGRNTEAFF
. | TRBJ2-6 | TRBV30 | . | TGTGCCGGTGACAGAGAGCGGTCTGGGGCCAACGTCCTGACTTTC | CAGDRERSGANVLTF
. | TRBJ2-6 | TRBV9 | . | TGTGCCAGCAGCGTAGAAGGGTTTCCTGGGGCCAACGTCCTGACTTTC | CASSVEGFPGANVLTF
. | TRBJ1-5 | TRBV19 | . | TGTGCCAGTGGGACTTTGACCAATCAGCCCCAGCATTTT | CASGTLTNQPQHF
. | TRBJ2-2 | TRBV18 | . | TGTGCCAGCTCACCACGGGGTGCCGGGGAGCTGTTTTTT | CASSPRGAGELFF
. | TRBJ2-1 | TRBV7-2 | . | TGTGCCAGCAGCTTAAATGTCTACAATGAGCAGTTCTTC | CASSLNVYNEQFF
. | TRBJ2-2 | TRBV6-1 | . | TGTGCCAGTTCGACAGTGAACACCGGGGAGCTGTTTTTT | CASSTVNTGELFF
. | TRBJ2-7 | TRBV29-1 | . | TGCAGCGTTGCCCCAGCCCCCTACGAGCAGTACTTC | CSVAPAPYEQYF
. | TRBJ1-5 | TRBV7-2 | . | TGTGCCAGCAGCTTAGGGGTTAATCAGCCCCAGCATTTT | CASSLGVNQPQHF